A selection of T cell receptor beta chains follows, all from one sample in a study of cytomegalovirus exposure and HLA in healthy donors. Profiled with immunoSEQ multiplex PCR; TCRdb holds only in-frame clones, not every one. In the table there are about 170,000 clones, 80% to 90% of which are singletons. The sequencing input was PBMCs. These receptors came from a young woman in good health and CMV-seronegative. Each CDR3 is given with its conserved first and last residue. A D gene is named only where the DNA matches it firmly.

TRBJ2-1 TRBV15 TRBD1 CATSRGGTGRGGGNEQFF
TRBJ2-1 TRBV4-3 TRBD2 CASSRFPGLAGVSSYNEQFF
TRBJ1-1 TRBV18 TRBD1 CASSRGGTVYTEAFF
TRBJ2-7 TRBV5-3 TRBD2 CARSWGGLAGLSYEQYF
TRBJ2-7 TRBV6-5 TRBD1 CASSISRTGLLEQYF
TRBJ2-3 TRBV5-1 TRBD2 CASSTPGLGDTQYF
TRBJ2-5 TRBV18 . CASSPTASETQYF
TRBJ2-3 TRBV7-7 . CASSPGHSADTQYF
TRBJ2-7 TRBV5-6 TRBD2 CASSLGLAAYYEQYF
TRBJ2-1 TRBV4-3 TRBD2 CASSQQDSGRNEQFF
TRBJ2-7 TRBV7-8 TRBD1 CASSLADRVTYEQYF
TRBJ2-7 TRBV27 TRBD2 CASSVLAGVYEQYF
TRBJ2-5 TRBV7-7 . CASSLALTGAETQYF
TRBJ2-7 TRBV6-6 . CASSYPQGYEQYF
TRBJ2-6 TRBV13 TRBD1 CASSSSGGAGANVLTF
TRBJ2-2 TRBV6-5 TRBD1 CASRGQVNTGELFF
TRBJ2-1 TRBV7-6 . CASSLELAPGDEQFF
TRBJ1-1 TRBV29-1 TRBD1 CSSDRGDGTEAFF
TRBJ1-1 TRBV2 . CASSGQGNTEAFF
TRBJ2-2 TRBV5-4 TRBD2 CASSPTSGSRAGELFF
TRBJ1-1 TRBV5-6 TRBD1 CASSIRDREITEAFF
TRBJ2-1 TRBV2 TRBD1 CASRTGGPEQFF
TRBJ2-3 TRBV9 . CASSGTAGGNSDTQYF
TRBJ2-7 TRBV5-6 . CASSLKPGASSYEQYF
TRBJ2-1 TRBV5-1 . CASSLGADNEQFF
TRBJ1-1 TRBV10-3 TRBD1 CAISDTRGHNTEAFF
TRBJ1-2 TRBV4-2 . CASSTHLRAAENYGYTF
TRBJ1-5 TRBV18 . CASSMLPGIGRQPQHF
TRBJ2-2 TRBV6-5 . CASSYSLPGNTGELFF
TRBJ2-2 TRBV5-4 . CASSLVISGELFF
TRBJ1-1 TRBV7-2 . CASSGGANTEAFF
TRBJ2-7 TRBV28 TRBD2 CASSFRAGGNEQYF
TRBJ2-5 TRBV5-6 . CASSLLPGWWQGPEQYF
TRBJ2-7 TRBV7-2 . CASSLSYEQYF
TRBJ1-3 TRBV5-5 TRBD1 CASSYRTGSRDTGNTIYF
TRBJ1-2 TRBV5-1 TRBD1 CASSLGGTGKNYGYTF
TRBJ2-1 TRBV5-4 . CASSLHRANEQFF
TRBJ2-7 TRBV7-9 TRBD2 CSSSSYGGDLIYEQYF
. TRBV5-6 TRBD1 CASSLPGTGESEQYF
TRBJ1-2 TRBV23-1 TRBD1 CASRGDRVDGYTF
TRBJ1-2 TRBV28 . CASSRLGQNYGYTF
TRBJ1-2 TRBV19 . CASSSGERGGYTF
TRBJ2-7 TRBV6-6 . CASSPPRRPYEQYF
TRBJ2-1 TRBV4-1 . CASSQVSQLTYNEQFF
TRBJ2-6 TRBV5-1 TRBD2 CASSLAGGPRGANVLTF
TRBJ1-1 TRBV10-1 . CASSERRNTEAFF
TRBJ2-6 TRBV27 TRBD1 CASSLSPSTGPGANVLTF
TRBJ2-7 TRBV5-1 . CASSPVRGEQYF
TRBJ2-1 TRBV11-3 . CASSLGLGAATYNEQFF
TRBJ2-7 TRBV5-1 . CASSPMGLTYEQYF
TRBJ2-6 TRBV28 TRBD1 CASSPSSGTGFSGANVLTF
TRBJ2-7 TRBV11-2 TRBD1 CASSLARGQGYEQYF
TRBJ1-2 TRBV5-4 . CASSSEPINYGYTF